The entry that follows covers one T cell receptor (beta chain) sequence. Its cognate antigen has yet to be identified. Base qualities are missing; no much larger clone stands one base away. These data originate in a study of lymphopenia after photon versus proton radiotherapy (dated by TCRdb to the late 2010s). About the full investigation: In patients with gastrointestinal tumors who developed high-grade lymphopenia, the study compared the immunological effects of photon radiation therapy with those of proton radiation therapy. The cohort comprised approximately 21 patients with gastrointestinal tumors who received either photon or proton therapy and then developed lymphopenia. The goal of the study was to characterize the differences between the two radiation modalities in how they affect the immune system.

Libraries were constructed by the immunoSEQ multiplex PCR assay. Alongside multiparametric flow cytometry, deep sequencing of rearranged TCR beta loci was used to profile the T cell repertoires. The clones in this table, taken by TCRdb from immuneACCESS, are in-frame only. Not every clone is retained; where verified, under half of the shortfall comes from an unresolved V gene, and the cause of the rest is unknown. For this sample the table gives about 45,000 clones, of which 85% were detected only once. The leading ten clones occupy 2.2% of the sample. General conclusions and limits of the study: Across the cohort, an inverse correlation was found between a larger post-nadir drop in TCR diversity and overall survival time among patients who died. Proton-treated patients stayed relatively stable during treatment, while photon-treated patients lost naive T cells and TCR diversity and gained effector/memory populations. The authors looked at the survival association only in patients who died, and they framed better survival with proton therapy as a possibility rather than a demonstrated result. After the lymphocyte count nadir, repertoires from photon-treated patients showed oligoclonal expansion, particularly of CD8+ Temra cells, and this expansion drove the decline in diversity.

Here V drops 6 bases and J drops 5 bases, and the junction holds 4 bases not matched to any gene. CDR1 and CDR2 are drawn from the germline V gene: SGHNT, YENEEA. The CDR3 runs 13 amino acids, cysteine and phenylalanine included. Kept here is only the CDR3 DNA, which spans 39 bases and is read in frame from base 1. This clonotype was obtained from a man aged 35 to 55 with gastric cancer. Sequencing was performed on peripheral blood, taken from a patient treated with photon-based radiotherapy. This chain joins TRBV11-3 to TRBJ2-3, with 8 middle bases fitting TRBD1. CDR3 loop: CASSAGGRDTQYF. The DNA sequence is given as TGTGCCAGCAGTGCAGGGGGCAGAGATACGCAGTATTTT.